This is a list of T cell receptor beta chains from one sample in a study of T-cell memory formation after mild COVID-19. TCRdb analysed the 5' RACE reads with MiXCR anew, one entry per CDR3 protein. The sample shows under 400,000 distinct CDR3 sequences, around a fifth of them seen only once. Sequencing was carried out using PBMCs or a T cell subset sorted from them (not recorded which). These receptors were taken from an adult woman who had mild COVID-19 (a few samples of this study predate the infection). Cell type and time point are not known. Each CDR3 is given with its conserved first and last residue. A D gene is named only where the DNA matches it firmly. Where a row states a size, it is once, few, many or the class of an expanded clone; other rows omit it.

>TRBD2|NA|TRBJ2-3|TRBV7-9
CASSPFRTSGGTSTDTQYF
TGTGCCAGCAGCCCCTTTCGGACTAGCGGGGGCACTAGCACAGATACGCAGTATTTT
>TRBD1|few|TRBJ1-2|TRBV11-2
CASSSPTGKDGYTF
TGTGCCAGCAGCTCCCCGACAGGGAAGGATGGCTACACCTTC
>NA|NA|TRBJ1-2|TRBV5-1
CASSPGPNYGYTF
TGCGCCAGCAGCCCCGGACCGAACTATGGCTACACCTTC
>NA|NA|TRBJ2-1|TRBV2
CASSARVGEQFF
TGTGCCAGCAGCGCGAGGGTGGGTGAGCAGTTCTTC
>TRBD2|few|TRBJ2-1|TRBV4-1
CASSQSGGAHNEQFF
TGCGCCAGCAGCCAGAGCGGGGGGGCACACAATGAGCAGTTCTTC
>TRBD1|NA|TRBJ2-7|TRBV6-5
CASSLTGTGWGYEQCF
TGTGCCAGCAGTCTAACCGGGACAGGCTGGGGCTACGAGCAGTGCTTC
>NA|few|TRBJ2-1|TRBV11-3
CASRSGQNNEQFF
TGTGCCAGCAGAAGCGGACAAAACAATGAGCAGTTCTTC
>NA|few|TRBJ2-2|TRBV7-3
CASRVPANTGELFF
TGTGCCAGCAGGGTTCCCGCGAACACCGGGGAGCTGTTTTTT
>NA|few|TRBJ1-1|TRBV12-3/TRBV12-4
CASSFRTEAFF
TGTGCCAGCAGTTTCCGGACTGAAGCTTTCTTT
>TRBD2|few|TRBJ2-3|TRBV7-3
CASSSSSGRTDTQYF
TGTGCCAGCAGCTCCTCTAGCGGGAGAACAGATACGCAGTATTTT
>NA|NA|TRBJ2-7|TRBV4-2
CASSQGLSHYEQYF
TGTGCCAGCAGCCAAGGACTATCCCACTACGAGCAGTACTTC
>NA|NA|TRBJ2-1|TRBV5-6
CASSLSPPYNEQFF
TGTGCCAGCAGCTTGAGTCCGCCATACAATGAGCAGTTCTTC
>NA|few|TRBJ2-7|TRBV30
CAWSVLGDLTYEQYF
TGTGCCTGGAGTGTACTGGGGGACCTCACCTACGAGCAGTACTTC
>TRBD1|NA|TRBJ2-2|TRBV9
CASGEGDSRTGELFF
TGTGCCAGCGGCGAGGGGGACAGCCGCACCGGGGAGCTGTTTTTT
>NA|NA|TRBJ1-3|TRBV4-3
CASSPRSGGTGNTIYF
TGCGCCAGCAGCCCCCGAAGCGGGGGGACTGGAAACACCATATATTTT
>NA|NA|TRBJ1-1|TRBV2
CASSTRFGGRIEAFF
TGTGCCAGCAGTACCCGTTTTGGGGGGAGAATTGAAGCTTTCTTT
>NA|many|TRBJ2-1|TRBV5-1
CASSLEGATYNEQFF
TGCGCCAGCAGCTTGGAGGGTGCTACCTACAATGAGCAGTTCTTC
>TRBD2|few|TRBJ2-3|TRBV5-1
CASSPRTSGVRDTQYF
TGCGCCAGCAGCCCCCGGACTAGCGGGGTGAGAGATACGCAGTATTTT
>NA|few|TRBJ1-5|TRBV24-1
CATSGEGKGGNQPQHF
TGTGCCACCAGTGGGGAGGGAAAAGGTGGCAATCAGCCCCAGCATTTT
>TRBD2|NA|TRBJ2-7|TRBV11-3
CASSSPEGSTRDYPSTEQYF
TGTGCCAGCAGCTCTCCCGAGGGATCTACCCGGGACTATCCCTCCACGGAGCAGTACTTC
>NA|NA|TRBJ1-2|TRBV6-6
CASSSWGQGYGYTF
TGTGCCAGCAGCTCGTGGGGGCAGGGCTATGGCTACACCTTC
>NA|few|TRBJ2-4|TRBV5-1
CASSLATSLDKNIQYF
TGCGCCAGCAGCTTGGCCACGAGTCTCGACAAAAACATTCAGTACTTC
>NA|NA|TRBJ2-7|TRBV3-1
CASSHSDSLSYEQYF
TGTGCCAGCAGCCATAGCGACAGCCTTTCCTACGAGCAGTACTTC
>TRBD1|NA|TRBJ1-5|TRBV6-6
CASSYALQGASNQPQHF
TGTGCCAGCAGTTACGCCTTGCAGGGGGCGAGCAATCAGCCCCAGCATTTT
>NA|NA|TRBJ2-7|TRBV20-1
CSASVSGTYEQYF
TGCAGTGCTAGTGTGTCAGGGACCTACGAGCAGTACTTC
>NA|NA|TRBJ2-3|TRBV5-1
CASRNAGSGDTQYF
TGCGCCAGCAGAAACGCGGGAAGTGGGGATACGCAGTATTTT
>NA|few|TRBJ2-2|TRBV7-9
CASSLFRDFVTGELFF
TGTGCCAGCAGCTTATTTAGGGACTTTGTTACCGGGGAGCTGTTTTTT
>NA|NA|TRBJ1-1|TRBV4-2
CASSQDTGTPSQIEAFF
TGTGCCAGCAGCCAAGATACCGGGACCCCAAGTCAAATTGAAGCTTTCTTT
>NA|NA|TRBJ2-4|TRBV20-1
CSALRPGAKNIQYF
TGCAGTGCTCTGAGACCAGGAGCCAAAAACATTCAGTACTTC
>NA|NA|TRBJ2-1|TRBV10-3
CAISESEQYNEQFF
TGTGCCATCAGTGAGTCGGAACAATACAATGAGCAGTTCTTC
>NA|NA|TRBJ1-4|TRBV15
CATSRASNEKLFF
TGTGCCACCAGCAGAGCCTCTAATGAAAAACTGTTTTTT
>NA|few|TRBJ1-5|TRBV27
CASSPTQTWGQPQHF
TGTGCCAGCAGTCCCACTCAGACCTGGGGTCAGCCCCAGCATTTT
>NA|many|TRBJ2-7|TRBV5-1
CASSLGTYEQYF
TGTGCCAGCAGCCTCGGCACCTACGAGCAGTACTTC
>NA|NA|TRBJ1-3|TRBV12-3/TRBV12-4
CASSLGDSGGNTIYF
TGTGCCAGCAGTTTGGGAGATAGCGGCGGAAACACCATATATTTT
>NA|many|TRBJ2-6|TRBV3-1
CASSDLGGPSGANVLTF
TGTGCCAGCAGCGACCTAGGGGGGCCTTCTGGGGCCAACGTCCTGACTTTC
>NA|few|TRBJ2-7|TRBV7-8
CASSPERFASYEQYF
TGTGCCAGCAGCCCGGAGAGGTTTGCCTCCTACGAGCAGTACTTC
>TRBD2|few|TRBJ2-5|TRBV5-4
CASSSPGLAGVEYF
TGTGCCAGCAGCTCACCGGGACTAGCGGGAGTTGAGTACTTC
>NA|NA|TRBJ1-2|TRBV30
CAWRIRGPFYGYTF
TGTGCCTGGAGGATCAGGGGACCCTTCTATGGCTACACCTTC
>NA|NA|TRBJ1-1|TRBV9
CASSVADSPEAFF
TGTGCCAGCAGCGTTGCGGACAGCCCTGAAGCTTTCTTT
>TRBD1|NA|TRBJ1-5|TRBV6-5
CASSLNRGSDQPQHF
TGTGCCAGCAGTCTCAACAGGGGAAGCGATCAGCCCCAGCATTTT
>NA|NA|TRBJ2-2|TRBV12-3/TRBV12-4
CASSTKDTGELFF
TGTGCCAGCAGTACTAAGGACACCGGGGAGCTGTTTTTT
>TRBD2|NA|TRBJ2-5|TRBV25-1
CASSELGGRGETQYF
TGTGCCAGCAGTGAACTTGGCGGGAGGGGAGAGACCCAGTACTTC
>TRBD2|few|TRBJ2-7|TRBV10-3
CAIRRSGLAGYSYEQYF
TGTGCCATCAGGCGATCCGGACTAGCGGGGTACTCCTACGAGCAGTACTTC